The text below deals with one T cell receptor (beta chain). This sample is part of a study of control samples from healthy donors and cancer patients. TCRdb's copy holds only in-frame clones and misses some; the assay was immunoSEQ multiplex PCR. The sample records roughly 120,000 clones, approximately 93% being singletons. The germline gives CDR1 MNHEY, CDR2 SMNVEV (reference sequence). CDR3 length equals 20 residues. J gave up 0 bases and V 1 base, and 13 bases lay outside the gene matches. The chain joins TRBV27 to TRBJ2-3; 10 bases agree with TRBD2. The specimen sequenced was blood. The receptor was isolated from a man aged 30 to 39 in good health. CDR3 coding DNA: TGTGCCAGCAGTTTATTCCAGACTAGCGGGCTGCACTCTAGCACAGATACGCAGTATTTT. It is translated as CASSLFQTSGLHSSTDTQYF.